A single sample is the source of the 17 T cell receptor beta chains below, sequenced in a study of breast tumors, draining lymph nodes, adjacent tissues. Axillary draining lymph nodes of breast cancer patients supplied the node samples. Via MiXCR, TCRdb re-called the multiplex PCR reads, giving one row per CDR3 protein. Among about 130,000 distinct CDR3 sequences listed, over 20% were seen once. Sample: axillary lymph node tissue. The receptors here all came from a female donor with breast cancer. Some clones in this sample may be carry-over from other donors' samples.

Details on this clonotype: A much larger clone is a single base away; this may be a read error. J is TRBJ2-1 and V is TRBV19; TRBD1 or TRBD2 may be the D gene (5 bases each). Germline V gene data show CDR1 as LNHDA and CDR2 as SQIVND (reference sequence). This CDR3 spans 13 amino acids. Trimming took off 5 bases at V and 10 bases at J, with 15 bases between the two ends. CDR3 in DNA: TGTGCCAGTAGTCGGGGCAGCGTCTACGAGCAGTTCTTC. Its translation is CASSRGSVYEQFF.

This clonotype was detected ten times or more. The V call is TRBV18, the J call TRBJ2-5, with a tentative D call TRBD2 (6 bases). The V gene's germline CDR1 is KGHSH and CDR2 LQKENI. The CDR3 is made up of 14 amino acids. V was pared by 1 base and J by 4 bases, with 10 bases between. CDR3 sequence reads: CASSPRGEGETQYF. CDR3 in DNA: TGTGCCAGCTCACCACGGGGGGAAGGAGAGACCCAGTACTTC. The entire variable domain, with the rest obtained from reference TRBV18 and TRBJ2-5, is as follows: NAGVMQNPRHLVRRRGQEARLRCSPMKGHSHVYWYRQLPEEGLKFMVYLQKENIIDESGMPKERFSAEFPKEGPSILRIQQVVRGDSAAYFCASSPRGEGETQYFGPGTRLLVL.

This clonotype has at least ten counts. The rearrangement uses TRBV7-8 and TRBJ1-4; D is undetermined. CDR3 length: 14 residues. V lost 5 bases, J lost 3 bases, and 10 bases lay in between. CDR1 and CDR2 (germline): SGHVS, FQNEAQ. CDR3 nucleotides: TGTGCCAGCAGCGAGTCACTCTCTAATGAAAAACTGTTTTTT. Its translation is CASSESLSNEKLFF.

There are many counts of this clonotype. The chain employs TRBV7-9 and TRBJ2-7; TRBD2 matches at 8 bases. There are 14 residues in the CDR3. The V segment lost 3 bases and the J segment 3 bases; nucleotides outside the gene matches: 4. Per the germline V gene, CDR1 is SEHNR and CDR2 is FQNEAQ (reference sequence). The DNA of the CDR3 is TGTGCCAGCAGCTTGCGGGAGGCATACTACGAGCAGTACTTC. It is translated as CASSLREAYYEQYF.

On this clonotype: One base away lies a much larger clone, so this may be a sequencing read error. The rearrangement joins TRBV28 to TRBJ2-7, with D perhaps TRBD1 (6 bases). CDR1 and CDR2 (germline): MDHEN, SYDVKM. There are 14 residues in the CDR3. The chain's CDR3 is CAGSFRQAVYEQYF. DNA for the CDR3: TGTGCCGGCAGTTTTCGACAGGCCGTCTACGAGCAGTACTTC.

This clonotype was seen at least ten times. The chain is built from TRBV5-1 and TRBJ2-6, with a tentative D call TRBD1 (5 bases). The V end was cut by 0 bases, the J end by 2 bases, with 15 bases between. The germline V gene has CDR1 SGHRS and CDR2 YFSETQ. The CDR3 covers 18 residues. CDR3 coding DNA: TGCGCCAGCAGCTTGGGGAACGCAGGGAAGGCTGGGGCCAACGTCCTGACTTTC. Residues: CASSLGNAGKAGANVLTF.

This clonotype was seen repeatedly, ten times or more. The rearrangement joins TRBV11-2 to TRBJ1-4; D is ambiguous. Per germline, CDR1 SGHAT and CDR2 FQNNGV. CDR3 size: 13 residues. V was cut by 6 bases and J by 6 bases, with 11 bases left in between. The DNA of the CDR3 is TGTGCCAGCAGTAAGACTGATGATGAAAAACTGTTTTTT. The encoded protein is CASSKTDDEKLFF.

Ten or more counts support this clonotype. The V gene is TRBV20-1, the J gene TRBJ2-2; D might be TRBD2 (5 bases). V was cut by 0 bases and J by 0 bases, with 11 bases left in between. This CDR3 is built from 16 residues. CDR1 is DFQATT and CDR2 is SNEGSKA in the germline V gene (reference sequence). The CDR3 nucleotides read TGCAGTGCTAGAGATCTAGGGAGCACGAACACCGGGGAGCTGTTTTTT. As protein: CSARDLGSTNTGELFF.

Points on this clonotype: This may stem from a read error, because a much larger clone lies one nucleotide away. As DNA, the CDR3 is TGCGCCGGCAGCTCGACAGGGGCTGGAAACACCATATATTTT. It specifies CAGSSTGAGNTIYF. The chain employs TRBV5-1 and TRBJ1-3, with TRBD1 matching over 8 bases. This CDR3 has 14 amino acids. Per the germline V gene, CDR1 is SGHRS and CDR2 is YFSETQ.

As for this clonotype: A much larger clone is a single base away; this may be a read error. The chain couples TRBV5-5 to TRBJ2-1; D gene uncertain. CDR3 size: 15 residues. Per the germline V gene, CDR1 is SGHKS and CDR2 is YYEKEE (reference sequence). This CDR3 reads CTSSLGPERKYEQFF. The CDR3 nucleotides are TGTACCAGCAGCTTGGGTCCAGAGAGGAAGTATGAGCAGTTCTTC.

Points on this clonotype: A clone one base away is much larger, so this may be a read error. The J gene is TRBJ1-2, the V gene TRBV5-1; D is undetermined. Trimming removed 4 bases at V and 7 bases at J, with 17 bases between. CDR1 and CDR2 from the germline V gene are SGHRS and YFSETQ. The CDR3 consists of 14 residues. CDR3 in DNA: TGCGCCAGCAGCCCCGGGCGGGCGATCGGTGGCTACACCTTC. The encoded protein is CASSPGRAIGGYTF.

This chain links TRBV19 with TRBJ1-3; TRBD1 matches at 8 bases. CDR3 length: 14 residues. Germline V lookup: CDR1 LNHDA, CDR2 SQIVND (reference sequence). Trimming at V came to 5 bases and at J to 2 bases, leaving 2 bases not matched to a gene. The CDR3 reads CASSEQGAGNTIYF. The CDR3 bases are TGTGCCAGTAGTGAACAGGGGGCTGGAAACACCATATATTTT.

V and J are TRBV5-1 and TRBJ2-6, with D unresolved. This CDR3 spans 16 amino acids. The V end lost 4 bases, the J end lost 1 base, and 12 bases lay between the germline ends. The germline V gene has CDR1 SGHRS and CDR2 YFSETQ. The CDR3 sequence: CASSGSLGSGANVLTF. CDR3 nucleotides: TGCGCCAGCAGCGGCTCTCTGGGATCTGGGGCCAACGTCCTGACTTTC. The complete variable domain, with remaining parts taken from reference TRBV5-1 and TRBJ2-6, reads KAGVTQTPRYLIKTRGQQVTLSCSPISGHRSVSWYQQTPGQGLQFLFEYFSETQRNKGNFPGRFSGRQFSNSRSEMNVSTLELGDSALYLCASSGSLGSGANVLTFGAGSRLTVL.

Of note for this clonotype: This may stem from a read error, because a much larger clone lies one nucleotide away. V is TRBV5-4 and J is TRBJ1-4; no firm D call. The CDR3 totals 15 residues. V dropped 1 base and J dropped 5 bases, with 12 bases sitting between them. The germline V gene has CDR1 SGHNT and CDR2 YYREEE (reference sequence). The CDR3 here is CASSLNVDRNEKLFF. The CDR3 DNA sequence: TGTGCCAGCAGCTTGAATGTCGATCGAAATGAAAAACTGTTTTTT.

In regard to this clonotype: The CDR3 does not close with the conserved phenylalanine or tryptophan, likely indicating a read error. CDR3 sequence reads: CARIRLAGVADTQYS. The CDR3 DNA follows: TGTGCCCGCATAAGACTAGCGGGAGTGGCAGATACGCAGTATTCT. V gene TRBV6-1 combines with J gene TRBJ2-3, with 12 bases matching TRBD2. The CDR3 sequence is 15 residues long. The junction had 10 bases not matched to a gene; V was cut back by 11 bases and J by 4 bases. Germline V gives CDR1 MNHNS, CDR2 SASEGT.

This clonotype was observed at least ten times. The V call is TRBV7-8, the J call TRBJ2-2; D unresolved. This CDR3 region has 12 residues. V was trimmed by 1 base and J by 3 bases, leaving 0 bases between them. CDR1 SGHVS and CDR2 FQNEAQ come from the germline V gene. The DNA of the CDR3 is TGTGCCAGCAGCTTAGACACCGGGGAGCTGTTTTTT. This sequence encodes CASSLDTGELFF.

Ten or more counts support this clonotype. This chain uses TRBV7-9 with TRBJ2-7; no clear D. In germline, CDR1 is SEHNR, CDR2 FQNEAQ (reference sequence). Between the trimmed V and J ends, which lost 4 bases and 7 bases, there was a span of 11 bases. The CDR3 loop spans 12 amino acids. The CDR3 nucleotides are TGTGCCAGCAGCTATACTCTTGCTGAGCAGTACTTC. It is translated as CASSYTLAEQYF.